What follows describes a single T cell receptor (beta chain). The record originates from a study of T-cell memory formation after mild COVID-19. Per the germline V gene, CDR1 is MNHEY and CDR2 is SVGAGI. This CDR3 region has 13 residues. V was clipped by 2 bases and J by 5 bases, with 9 bases between them. One entry per CDR3 protein results from TCRdb running MiXCR on the 5' RACE reads. The sample holds about 400,000 distinct CDR3 sequences, more than 15% seen once. Sample: PBMCs or a T cell subset sorted from them (not recorded which). The sequence was obtained from a young man who had mild COVID-19 (a few samples of this study predate the infection). Cell type and time point are not known. The chain recombines TRBV6-5 with TRBJ1-2, with unresolved D. CDR3 nucleotides: TGTGCCAGCAGTTACGGCGGGGAGTATGGCTACACCTTC. Translating gives CASSYGGEYGYTF.